This T cell receptor (beta chain) was found in a study of cytomegalovirus exposure and HLA in healthy donors. Whole-study results and caveats: Rare TCR sequences predominated, though certain public TCRs were found in many donors.

Here immunoSEQ multiplex PCR was the method, and the copy in TCRdb shows in-frame clones only, minus some. Here the sample spans around 160,000 clones, 88% being singletons. The donors were in the approximately 120-subject validation cohort, distinct from the roughly 700-subject first cohort. Germline assignment: CDR1 SSHAT and CDR2 FNYEAQ (reference sequence). The CDR3 is 17 amino acids. Points on this clone: Antigen unknown. A read error may produce the germline difference seen at one junction end.

The rearrangement uses TRBV7-7 and TRBJ2-5; the match to TRBD2 covers 12 bases. The receptor was derived from a man aged 18 to 35 in good health and CMV-seronegative. Sample: PBMCs. The CDR3 is CASSLGASGGADETQYF. The CDR3 region has the DNA TGTGCTAGCAGCTTAGGGGCTAGCGGGGGGGCGGATGAGACCCAGTACTTC. The full variable domain, rest sourced from reference TRBV7-7 and TRBJ2-5, is GAGVSQSPRYKVTKRGQDVTLRCDPISSHATLYWYQQALGQGPEFLTYFNYEAQPDKSGLPSDRFSAERPEGSISTLTIQRTEQRDSAMYRCASSLGASGGADETQYFGPGTRLLVL.